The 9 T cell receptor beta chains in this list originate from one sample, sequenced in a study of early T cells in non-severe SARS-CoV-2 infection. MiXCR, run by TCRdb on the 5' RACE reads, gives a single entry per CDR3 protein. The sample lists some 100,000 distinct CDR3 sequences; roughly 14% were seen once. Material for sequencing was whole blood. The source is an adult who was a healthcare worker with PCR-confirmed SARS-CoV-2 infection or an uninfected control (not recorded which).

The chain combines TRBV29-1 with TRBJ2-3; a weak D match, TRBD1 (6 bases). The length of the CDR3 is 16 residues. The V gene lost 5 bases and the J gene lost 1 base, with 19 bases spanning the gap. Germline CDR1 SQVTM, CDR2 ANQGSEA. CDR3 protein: CSVYGWWTARTDTQYF. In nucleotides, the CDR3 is TGCAGCGTTTACGGGTGGTGGACAGCCCGCACAGATACGCAGTATTTT.

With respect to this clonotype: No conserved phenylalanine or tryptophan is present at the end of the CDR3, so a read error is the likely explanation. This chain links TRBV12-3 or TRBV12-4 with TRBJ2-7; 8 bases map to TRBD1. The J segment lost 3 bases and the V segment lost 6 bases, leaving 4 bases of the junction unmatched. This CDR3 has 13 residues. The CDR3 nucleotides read TGTGCCAGCAGCCCAGGACAGGGCTACGAGCAGTACGCC. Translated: CASSPGQGYEQYA.

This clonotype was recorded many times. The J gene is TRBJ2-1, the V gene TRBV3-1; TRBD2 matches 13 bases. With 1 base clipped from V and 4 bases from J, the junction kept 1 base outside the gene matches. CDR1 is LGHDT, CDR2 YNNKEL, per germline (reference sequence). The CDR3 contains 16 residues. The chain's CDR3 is CASSQGLAGGYNEQFF. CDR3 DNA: TGTGCCAGCAGCCAAGGACTAGCGGGGGGTTACAATGAGCAGTTCTTC.

The CDR3 sequence: CASSQDWSYGYTF. The CDR3, as DNA: TGTGCCAGCAGCCAAGATTGGAGTTATGGCTACACCTTC. The chain is built from TRBV14 and TRBJ1-2; no reliable D call. This CDR3 has 13 residues. Trimming took off 0 bases at V and 5 bases at J, with 7 bases between the two ends. Germline CDR1 is SGHDN and CDR2 is FVKESK.

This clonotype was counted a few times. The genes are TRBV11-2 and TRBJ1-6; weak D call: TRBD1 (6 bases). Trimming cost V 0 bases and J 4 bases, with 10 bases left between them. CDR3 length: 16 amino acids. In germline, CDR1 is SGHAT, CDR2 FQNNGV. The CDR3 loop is CASSLDQGIYNSPLHF. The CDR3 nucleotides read TGTGCCAGCAGCTTAGACCAGGGGATATATAATTCACCCCTCCACTTT.

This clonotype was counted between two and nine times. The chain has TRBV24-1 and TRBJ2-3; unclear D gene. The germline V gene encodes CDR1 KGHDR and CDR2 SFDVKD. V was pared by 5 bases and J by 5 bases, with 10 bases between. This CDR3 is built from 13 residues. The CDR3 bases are TGTGCCACCAGTGGTACTTGGGAAGATACGCAGTATTTT. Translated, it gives CATSGTWEDTQYF.

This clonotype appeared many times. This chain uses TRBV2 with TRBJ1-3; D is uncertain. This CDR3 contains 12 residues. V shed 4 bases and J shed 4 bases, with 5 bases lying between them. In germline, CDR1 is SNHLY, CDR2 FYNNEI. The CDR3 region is CASSASGNTIYF. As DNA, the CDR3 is TGTGCCAGCAGTGCTTCCGGAAACACCATATATTTT.

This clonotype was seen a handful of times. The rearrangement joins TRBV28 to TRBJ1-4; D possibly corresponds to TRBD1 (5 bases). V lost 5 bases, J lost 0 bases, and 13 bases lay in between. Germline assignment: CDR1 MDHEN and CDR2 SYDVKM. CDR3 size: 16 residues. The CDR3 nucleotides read TGTGCCAGCAGTCCGACAGTATTTGCAACTAATGAAAAACTGTTTTTT. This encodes CASSPTVFATNEKLFF.

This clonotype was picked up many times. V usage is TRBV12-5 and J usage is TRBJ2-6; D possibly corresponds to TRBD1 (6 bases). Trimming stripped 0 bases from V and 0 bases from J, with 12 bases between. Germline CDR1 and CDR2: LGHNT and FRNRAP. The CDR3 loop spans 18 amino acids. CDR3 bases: TGTGCTAGTGGTTTGGTACTGGGACACTTCTCTGGGGCCAACGTCCTGACTTTC. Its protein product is CASGLVLGHFSGANVLTF.